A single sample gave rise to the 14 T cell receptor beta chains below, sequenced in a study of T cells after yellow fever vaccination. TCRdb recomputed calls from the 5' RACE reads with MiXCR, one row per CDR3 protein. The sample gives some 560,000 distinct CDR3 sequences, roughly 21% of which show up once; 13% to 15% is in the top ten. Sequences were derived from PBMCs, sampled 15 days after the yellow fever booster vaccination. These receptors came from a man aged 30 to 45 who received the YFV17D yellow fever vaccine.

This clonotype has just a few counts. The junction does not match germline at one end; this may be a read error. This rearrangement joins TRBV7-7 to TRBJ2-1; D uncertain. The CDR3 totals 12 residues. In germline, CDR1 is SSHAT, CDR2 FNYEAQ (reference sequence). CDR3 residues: CASSPIDNEQFF. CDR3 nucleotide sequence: TGTGCTAGCAGCCCCATCGACAATGAGCAGTTCTTC.

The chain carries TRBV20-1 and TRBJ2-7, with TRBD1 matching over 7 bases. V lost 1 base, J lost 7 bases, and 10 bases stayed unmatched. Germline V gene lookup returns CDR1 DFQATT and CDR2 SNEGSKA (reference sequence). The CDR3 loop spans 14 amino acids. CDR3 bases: TGCAGTGCTAGAGCTCCGGACAGGCCTCATGAGCAGTACTTC. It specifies CSARAPDRPHEQYF.

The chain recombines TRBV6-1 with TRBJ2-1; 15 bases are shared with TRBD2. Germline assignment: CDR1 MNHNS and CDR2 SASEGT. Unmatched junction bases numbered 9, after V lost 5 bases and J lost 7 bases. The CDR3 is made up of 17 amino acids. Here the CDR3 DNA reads TGTGCCAGCAGTCCCCGGGGGACTAGCGGGAGGATGAATGAGCAGTTCTTC. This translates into CASSPRGTSGRMNEQFF.

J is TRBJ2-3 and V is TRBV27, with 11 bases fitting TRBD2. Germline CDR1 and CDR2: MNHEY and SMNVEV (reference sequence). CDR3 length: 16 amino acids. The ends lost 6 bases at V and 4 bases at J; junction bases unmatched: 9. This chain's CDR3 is CASSFLTSGKADTQYF. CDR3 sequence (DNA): TGTGCCAGCAGCTTTTTGACTAGCGGGAAAGCAGATACGCAGTATTTT.

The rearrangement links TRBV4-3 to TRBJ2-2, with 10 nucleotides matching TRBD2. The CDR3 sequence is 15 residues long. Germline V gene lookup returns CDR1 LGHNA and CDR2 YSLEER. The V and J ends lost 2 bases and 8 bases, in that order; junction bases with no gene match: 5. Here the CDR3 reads CASSQTLAGRGELFF. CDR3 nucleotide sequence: TGCGCCAGCAGCCAAACACTAGCGGGACGAGGGGAGCTGTTTTTT.

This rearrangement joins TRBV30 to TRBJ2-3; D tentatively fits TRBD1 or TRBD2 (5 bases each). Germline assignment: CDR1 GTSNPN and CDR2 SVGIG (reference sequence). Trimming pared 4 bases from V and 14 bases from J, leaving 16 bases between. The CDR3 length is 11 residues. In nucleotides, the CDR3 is TGTGCCTGGACAATGGGACCCCTAACGTATTTT. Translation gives CAWTMGPLTYF. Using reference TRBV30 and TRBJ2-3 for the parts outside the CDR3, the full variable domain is SQTIHQWPATLVQPVGSPLSLECTVEGTSNPNLYWYRQAAGRGLQLLFYSVGIGQISSEVPQNLSASRPQDRQFILSSKKLLLSDSGFYLCAWTMGPLTYFGPGTRLTVL.

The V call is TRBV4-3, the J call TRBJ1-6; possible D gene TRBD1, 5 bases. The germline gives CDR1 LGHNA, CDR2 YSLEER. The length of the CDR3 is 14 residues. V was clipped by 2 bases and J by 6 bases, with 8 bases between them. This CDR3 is CASSQQGANSPLHF. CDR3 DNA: TGCGCCAGCAGCCAACAGGGTGCTAATTCACCCCTCCACTTT.

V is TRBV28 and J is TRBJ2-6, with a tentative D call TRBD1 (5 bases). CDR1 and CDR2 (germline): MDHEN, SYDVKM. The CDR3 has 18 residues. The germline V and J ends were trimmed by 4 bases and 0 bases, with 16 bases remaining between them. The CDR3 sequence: CASSSPWTLLSGANVLTF. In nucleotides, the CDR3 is TGTGCCAGCAGTTCCCCATGGACACTCCTCTCTGGGGCCAACGTCCTGACTTTC.

This chain's CDR3 is CASTPGGSVSNEQFF. The CDR3 DNA follows: TGTGCCAGTACCCCAGGAGGGTCAGTTTCGAATGAGCAGTTCTTC. The genes are TRBV14 and TRBJ2-1, with D possibly TRBD2 on 6 matching bases. Trimming stripped 9 bases from V and 7 bases from J, with 22 bases between. The CDR3 spans 15 residues. Germline V gene lookup returns CDR1 SGHDN and CDR2 FVKESK.

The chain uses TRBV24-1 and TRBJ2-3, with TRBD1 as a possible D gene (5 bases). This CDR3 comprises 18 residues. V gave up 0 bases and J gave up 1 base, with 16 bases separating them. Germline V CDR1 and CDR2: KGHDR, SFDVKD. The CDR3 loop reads CATSDLAGRVDGTDTQYF. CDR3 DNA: TGTGCCACCAGTGATTTGGCAGGGCGAGTTGACGGCACAGATACGCAGTATTTT.

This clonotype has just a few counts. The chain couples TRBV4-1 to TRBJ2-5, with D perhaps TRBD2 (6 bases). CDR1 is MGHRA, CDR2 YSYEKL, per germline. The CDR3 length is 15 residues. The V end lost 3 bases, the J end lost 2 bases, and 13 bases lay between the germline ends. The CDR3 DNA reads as TGCGCCAGCAGCCAGTCACTAGCTTCTCAAGAGACCCAGTACTTC. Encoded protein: CASSQSLASQETQYF.

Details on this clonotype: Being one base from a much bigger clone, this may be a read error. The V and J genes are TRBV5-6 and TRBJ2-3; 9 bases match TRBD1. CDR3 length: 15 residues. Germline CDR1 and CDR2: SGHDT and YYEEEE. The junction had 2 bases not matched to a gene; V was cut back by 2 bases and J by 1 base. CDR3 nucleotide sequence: TGTGCCAGCAGCTTCTGGACAGGGGGCACAGATACGCAGTATTTT. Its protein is CASSFWTGGTDTQYF. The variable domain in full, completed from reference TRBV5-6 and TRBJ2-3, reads DAGVTQSPTHLIKTRGQQVTLRCSPKSGHDTVSWYQQALGQGPQFIFQYYEEEERQRGNFPDRFSGHQFPNYSSELNVNALLLGDSALYLCASSFWTGGTDTQYFGPGTRLTVL.

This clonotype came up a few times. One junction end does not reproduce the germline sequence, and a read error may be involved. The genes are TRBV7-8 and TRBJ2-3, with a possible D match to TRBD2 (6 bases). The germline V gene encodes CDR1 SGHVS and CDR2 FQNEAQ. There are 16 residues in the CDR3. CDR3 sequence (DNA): TGTGCCAGCAGCCTAGCCCCGGGCGGGGGCACAGATACGCAGTATTTT. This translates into CASSLAPGGGTDTQYF.

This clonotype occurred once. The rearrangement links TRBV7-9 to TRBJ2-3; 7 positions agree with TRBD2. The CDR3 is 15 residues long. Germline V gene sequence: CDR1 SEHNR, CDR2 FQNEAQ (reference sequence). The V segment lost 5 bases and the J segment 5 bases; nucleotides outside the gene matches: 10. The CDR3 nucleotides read TGTGCCAGCAGCCCCCTCGGGGAGGGTGGAGATACGCAGTATTTT. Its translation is CASSPLGEGGDTQYF.